This note documents a single T cell receptor beta chain sequence. Its target is unknown. One end of the junction does not line up with germline, which may come from a read error. The TCR beta profiling, which covered VDJ combination and CDR3 sequence, was carried out using genomic DNA as the template. Via MiXCR, TCRdb re-called the reads, giving one row per CDR3 protein. Of fewer than 250,000 distinct CDR3 sequences in the sample, around 45% were seen once. This sample is part of a study of CD8+CD57+ T cells in acquired aplastic anemia. Study in general: An average of 3.2 ug of DNA was obtained from sorted CD4+ and CD8+ cells. Whole-study findings and limits: No significant difference in CD8+ Simpson's diversity was found between patients and controls. Roughly 31 was the count of CD8+ CDR3 sequences that patients shared with controls.

CDR1 KGHDR and CDR2 SFDVKD come from the germline V gene. The CDR3 runs to 16 residues. Patients picked for sequencing had shown CD8+CD57+ cell expansion detected by flow cytometry. Every patient was diagnosed with severe acquired aplastic anemia. This receptor was obtained from a human donor with aplastic anemia. The specimen sequenced was sorted CD4+, CD8+, or CD8+CD57+ T cells (not recorded which) from PBMCs. The rearrangement joins TRBV24-1 to TRBJ2-7; 10 bases line up with TRBD2. CDR3 sequence reads: CSARALVAGGGYEQYF. The CDR3 nucleotides read TGCAGTGCTAGAGCCCTAGTAGCGGGAGGTGGATACGAGCAGTACTTC.